This paragraph reports one T cell receptor (beta chain). This sample was included in a study of blood T cell repertoires in COVID-19. Profiled with immunoSEQ multiplex PCR; TCRdb holds only in-frame clones, not every one. The data contain 150,000 to 200,000 clones, less than 80% of them singletons. The CDR3 runs to 14 residues. Germline V gene data show CDR1 as MNHEY and CDR2 as SVGAGI. Germline trimming cut 6 bases from V and 2 bases from J; bases unmatched to any gene: 7. The sample was peripheral blood. The chain carries TRBV6-5 and TRBJ2-7; 7 nucleotides align to TRBD1. The source is a man aged 50 to 60 who had recovered from COVID-19. In DNA, the CDR3 is TGTGCCAGCAGCTTGACAGGGTTTACCTACGAGCAGTACTTC. The encoded protein is CASSLTGFTYEQYF.